The clone carrying this TCR beta chain has only a few counts. The antigen remains unidentified. This sample also contains other DNA sequences that code for the same CDR3. Germline V CDR1 and CDR2: MDHEN, SYDVKM. The CDR3 covers 12 residues. V gave up 2 bases and J gave up 6 bases, with 7 bases separating them. This entry comes from a study of shared clonotypes between healthy human individuals. Study observations and caveats: Non-shared clonotypes had lower generation probabilities than clonotypes shared by all four sorted-subset donors. Shared clonotypes: roughly 4.7% naive CD4, about 3.5% naive CD8, around 2.4% memory CD4, approximately 0.37% memory CD8.

Assay: immunoSEQ multiplex PCR; the TCRdb copy retains only in-frame clones and omits some. The sample lists 2 million to 3 million clones, 80% to 95% seen once, with approximately 0.35% in the top ten. The rearrangement links TRBV28 to TRBJ1-1; TRBD1 is a possible D gene (6 bases). The sample taken for sequencing was naive CD4+ T cells from PBMCs. The sample's subset: CD45RA+ positively selected. The source is a man younger than 30 in good health. Some clones in this sample may be carry-over from other donors' samples. DNA for the CDR3: TGTGCCAGCAGTTTACGGGGGCCTGAAGCTTTCTTT. Amino acid sequence: CASSLRGPEAFF.